This T cell receptor (beta chain) comes out of a study of Ad26.COV2.S vaccination and SARS-CoV-2 variants. The study, taken as a whole, reports: Participants given vaccine showed non-spike TCR breadth similar to that of placebo recipients. Substantial post-vaccination breadth of spike-specific CD8+ and CD4+ T cell responses was reported. TCR breadth and depth estimates may have understated total T cell responses. People who got the vaccine had more spike-specific TCR breadth than people who got placebo.

The germline V gene encodes CDR1 SGHVS and CDR2 FQNEAQ. The CDR3 runs to 15 residues. V shed 5 bases, J shed 0 bases, and the junction held 6 bases outside the gene matches. Comment on this clone: What it recognizes is unknown.

Data came from immunoSEQ multiplex PCR; TCRdb stores just in-frame clones and leaves some out. The table includes roughly 150,000 clones, roughly 90% detected once. The receptor comes from a human donor who had recovered from COVID-19. The chain uses TRBV7-8 and TRBJ1-2; 7 bases match TRBD1. The material sequenced was peripheral blood, taken after recovery from COVID-19. This chain's CDR3 is CASSPGRGTNYGYTF. The CDR3 DNA sequence: TGTGCCAGCAGCCCCGGCAGGGGGACTAACTATGGCTACACCTTC. The full variable domain, with the rest looked up from reference TRBV7-8 and TRBJ1-2, is GAGVSQSPRYKVAKRGQDVALRCDPISGHVSLFWYQQALGQGPEFLTYFQNEAQLDKSGLPSDRFFAERPEGSVSTLKIQRTQQEDSAVYLCASSPGRGTNYGYTFGSGTRLTVV.